A single sample gave rise to the 10 T cell receptor beta chains below, sequenced in a study of T-cell reconstitution after alpha-beta-depleted transplantation in children. TCRbeta library construction was performed incorporating unique molecular identifiers. TCRdb independently ran MiXCR on the PCR reads; one entry per CDR3 protein. Of roughly 220,000 distinct CDR3 sequences in the sample, around 12% were seen once. The sequenced sample was PBMCs from the stem cell graft donor, obtained from the stem cell graft. The source is a human donor who donated a stem cell graft to a child with acute lymphoblastic leukemia.

The chain carries TRBV7-3 and TRBJ2-1, with TRBD2 matching over 9 bases. This CDR3 comprises 15 residues. Trimming took 4 bases from V and 4 from J; bases not matched to a gene: 5. The germline V gene has CDR1 SGHTA and CDR2 FQGTGA. CDR3 nucleotides: TGTGCCAGCAGCTATACTAGCGGGCCTTACAATGAGCAGTTCTTC. It codes for CASSYTSGPYNEQFF.

This clonotype was recorded at least ten times. The chain joins TRBV6-1 to TRBJ2-1; D is unclear. The CDR3 totals 13 residues. From germline, CDR1 is MNHNS and CDR2 SASEGT. Trimming removed 6 bases at V and 8 bases at J, with 14 bases between. The CDR3 sequence: CASSPDASDEQFF. The CDR3 nucleotides are TGTGCCAGCAGCCCAGATGCCTCGGATGAGCAGTTCTTC.

This clonotype was recorded at least ten times. The V gene is TRBV12-3 or TRBV12-4, the J gene TRBJ2-3; D might be TRBD2 (7 bases). V lost 3 bases, J lost 6 bases, and 10 bases lay in between. The CDR3 spans 13 residues. In nucleotides, the CDR3 is TGTGCCAGCAGTTTCGGGGGGCTGGATACGCAGTATTTT. Translating gives CASSFGGLDTQYF.

This sequence joins TRBV15 and TRBJ1-5, with 12 bases aligning to TRBD1. The V gene end was trimmed by 8 bases and the J gene end by 0 bases; junction bases not matched to a gene: 5. This CDR3 spans 16 amino acids. The V gene's germline CDR1 is LNHNV and CDR2 YYDKDF (reference sequence). The CDR3 sequence is CATSGQGAISNQPQHF. CDR3 DNA: TGTGCCACCTCGGGACAGGGGGCGATTAGCAATCAGCCCCAGCATTTT.

Concerning this clonotype: A read error may explain this, as a much larger clone is one base away. The rearrangement joins TRBV6-2 or TRBV6-3 to TRBJ2-4; 7 positions agree with TRBD1. CDR3 size: 15 residues. The germline V gene encodes CDR1 MNHEY and CDR2 SVGEGT. The CDR3 DNA sequence: TGTGCCAGCAGCACAGGGGTTATAGCCAAAAACAGTCAGTACTTC. Translation gives CASSTGVIAKNSQYF.

This clonotype was seen many times. This sequence joins TRBV7-2 and TRBJ1-2, with 10 bases that match TRBD1. The CDR3 contains 15 residues. V lost 5 bases and J lost 4; bases outside the gene matches: 7. CDR1 is SGHTA, CDR2 FQGNSA, per germline. The CDR3 loop is CASSLDRGRIYGYTF. DNA for the CDR3: TGTGCCAGCAGCCTCGACAGGGGGCGCATCTATGGCTACACCTTC. The entire variable domain, with the rest obtained from reference TRBV7-2 and TRBJ1-2, is as follows: GAGVSQSPSNKVTEKGKDVELRCDPISGHTALYWYRQSLGQGLEFLIYFQGNSAPDKSGLPSDRFSAERTGGSVSTLTIQRTQQEDSAVYLCASSLDRGRIYGYTFGSGTRLTVV.

The table lists this clonotype with many counts. This chain uses TRBV5-1 with TRBJ1-4; D might be TRBD1 (5 bases). The CDR3 is 14 amino acids. V was trimmed by 4 bases and J by 5 bases, leaving 12 bases between them. Germline V gene lookup returns CDR1 SGHRS and CDR2 YFSETQ. The CDR3 DNA is TGCGCCAGCAGCCCCGGGACTGCCAATGAAAAACTGTTTTTT. Its translation is CASSPGTANEKLFF.

This clonotype came up many times. The V and J genes are TRBV24-1 and TRBJ2-5; D may be TRBD2 (6 bases). The length of the CDR3 is 14 residues. V was clipped by 1 base and J by 7 bases, with 12 bases between them. CDR1 and CDR2 (germline): KGHDR, SFDVKD. Here the CDR3 reads CATSDFAGTGTQYF. The CDR3, as DNA: TGTGCCACCAGTGATTTCGCGGGGACGGGGACCCAGTACTTC.

This clonotype was counted ten times or more. The rearrangement links TRBV20-1 to TRBJ2-5; no definite D call. Germline-derived CDR1 and CDR2 are DFQATT and SNEGSKA (reference sequence). This CDR3 comprises 12 residues. Trimming cost V 6 bases and J 6 bases, with 14 bases left between them. The chain's CDR3 is CSAFPGRKTQYF. For the CDR3, the DNA is TGCAGTGCCTTCCCTGGGCGGAAGACCCAGTACTTC.

This clonotype was counted many times. The chain carries TRBV5-1 and TRBJ1-2; 7 bases fit TRBD1. Germline CDR1 and CDR2: SGHRS and YFSETQ. The J segment lost 6 bases and the V segment lost 4 bases, leaving 6 bases of the junction unmatched. This CDR3 has 13 residues. CDR3: CASSGGGADGYTF. The DNA of the CDR3 is TGCGCCAGCAGCGGAGGGGGCGCGGATGGCTACACCTTC.